This passage covers 31 T cell receptor beta chains from one sample sequenced in a study of CD4 T cells in relation to SARS-CoV-2 and coronaviruses. TCRdb's table, derived via immunoSEQ multiplex PCR, lists solely in-frame clones and lacks some. The repertoire has 35,000 to 40,000 clones, 80% to 90% of them found once; the top ten carry 3.1%. The sequenced sample was memory CD4+ T cells from PBMCs. All receptors come from an adult with COVID-19.

V usage is TRBV19 and J usage is TRBJ2-1; 9 nucleotides line up with TRBD2. With V trimmed by 4 bases and J by 3 bases, 16 bases remained unmatched. The CDR3 has 19 amino acids. The germline V gene encodes CDR1 LNHDA and CDR2 SQIVND (reference sequence). The CDR3 nucleotides are TGTGCCAGTAGTAACCGCAGGGGGTCTAGCGGGACACTCTACAATGAGCAGTTCTTC. This translates into CASSNRRGSSGTLYNEQFF. The whole variable domain, filled in from reference TRBV19 and TRBJ2-1, reads DGGITQSPKYLFRKEGQNVTLSCEQNLNHDAMYWYRQDPGQGLRLIYYSQIVNDFQKGDIAEGYSVSREKKESFPLTVTSAQKNPTAFYLCASSNRRGSSGTLYNEQFFGPGTRLTVL.

V and J are TRBV30 and TRBJ2-3; D is undetermined. The V end was cut by 1 base, the J end by 5 bases, with 7 bases between. The germline gives CDR1 GTSNPN, CDR2 SVGIG (reference sequence). This CDR3 is built from 12 residues. CDR3 amino acids: CAWSATVDTQYF. CDR3 in DNA: TGTGCCTGGAGTGCGACCGTAGATACGCAGTATTTT.

The chain uses TRBV6-6 and TRBJ1-4; weak D call: TRBD1 (5 bases). Germline assignment: CDR1 MNHNY and CDR2 SVGAGI (reference sequence). This CDR3 has 16 amino acids. Trimming took 0 bases from V and 0 from J, leaving 8 bases between them. The CDR3 sequence: CASSYSGDSTNEKLFF. The CDR3 DNA reads TGTGCCAGCAGTTACTCGGGGGATTCAACTAATGAAAAACTGTTTTTT.

Concerning this clone itself: Germline and junction disagree at one end, which may indicate a read error. This chain connects TRBV7-7 to TRBJ2-3, with 9 bases lining up with TRBD1. The CDR3 is made up of 15 amino acids. Germline V lookup: CDR1 SSHAT, CDR2 FNYEAQ (reference sequence). The DNA for the CDR3 is TGTGCTAGCAGCTCGGGGACAGGGAACACAGATACGCAGTATTTT. This sequence encodes CASSSGTGNTDTQYF.

CDR3 bases: TGTGCCAGCAGAGAGGCGCCAATCACAGATACGCAGTATTTT. Protein: CASREAPITDTQYF. This sequence joins TRBV2 and TRBJ2-3; D gene unclear. The V and J ends lost 6 bases and 2 bases respectively, with 12 bases between them. This CDR3 is built from 14 residues. The germline gives CDR1 SNHLY, CDR2 FYNNEI.

This sequence joins TRBV24-1 and TRBJ2-3; D unresolved. This CDR3 has 14 amino acids. Germline CDR1 reads KGHDR; CDR2 reads SFDVKD. Trimming shortened V by 4 bases and J by 2 bases, and 9 bases separated the two germline ends. The CDR3 DNA reads as TGTGCCACCAGTGAAGGGCCGTACACAGATACGCAGTATTTT. Translated: CATSEGPYTDTQYF.

This chain uses TRBV11-2 with TRBJ2-7; the D is unclear. The CDR3 is 14 residues long. The germline V gene has CDR1 SGHAT and CDR2 FQNNGV. The V end lost 2 bases, the J end lost 2 bases, and 10 bases lay between the germline ends. The DNA of the CDR3 is TGTGCCAGCAGCTTAATGGCCGGAACCTACGAGCAGTACTTC. Its translation is CASSLMAGTYEQYF. Complete variable domain (other parts from reference TRBV11-2 and TRBJ2-7): EAGVAQSPRYKIIEKRQSVAFWCNPISGHATLYWYQQILGQGPKLLIQFQNNGVVDDSQLPKDRFSAERLKGVDSTLKIQPAKLEDSAVYLCASSLMAGTYEQYFGPGTRLTVT.

The gene calls are TRBV7-9 and TRBJ1-2; D uncertain. Trimming removed 5 bases at V and 2 bases at J, with 15 bases between. The CDR3 is made up of 15 amino acids. Germline V lookup: CDR1 SEHNR, CDR2 FQNEAQ (reference sequence). The CDR3 nucleotides read TGTGCCAGCAGCCCCGCCAGTCGGGAAAACTATGGCTACACCTTC. Its translation: CASSPASRENYGYTF.

The chain carries TRBV18 and TRBJ2-1; 7 bases are shared with TRBD2. The CDR3 is 18 residues long. Germline-derived CDR1 and CDR2 are KGHSH and LQKENI. Trimming took 3 bases from V and 0 from J; bases not matched to a gene: 11. CDR3 DNA sequence: TGTGCCAGCTCACCTCCCCTGCTGGGGGGGAGCTCCTACAATGAGCAGTTCTTC. Its protein product is CASSPPLLGGSSYNEQFF. Drawing the rest from reference TRBV18 and TRBJ2-1, the complete variable domain is NAGVMQNPRHLVRRRGQEARLRCSPMKGHSHVYWYRQLPEEGLKFMVYLQKENIIDESGMPKERFSAEFPKEGPSILRIQQVVRGDSAAYFCASSPPLLGGSSYNEQFFGPGTRLTVL.

This clone was counted between two and nine times. V is TRBV30 and J is TRBJ1-3; D gene uncertain. This CDR3 is 15 amino acids long. The germline V and J ends were trimmed by 0 bases and 1 base, with 10 bases remaining between them. Germline CDR1 reads GTSNPN; CDR2 reads SVGIG (reference sequence). The CDR3 protein is CAWSVRAASGNTIYF. CDR3 DNA: TGTGCCTGGAGTGTTAGGGCAGCATCTGGAAACACCATATATTTT.

The chain combines TRBV7-9 with TRBJ1-1; D is unclear. CDR3 length: 17 residues. The germline V gene has CDR1 SEHNR and CDR2 FQNEAQ (reference sequence). Trimming shortened V by 5 bases and J by 1 base, and 20 bases separated the two germline ends. The CDR3 nucleotides read TGTGCCAGCAGCCCCCCTGATGGGCGGGCCCGGAACACTGAAGCTTTCTTT. Translating gives CASSPPDGRARNTEAFF.

CDR3 sequence (DNA): TGTGCCAGCAGCGTGGAGGGCTTTGCGGACACCATATATTTT. This encodes CASSVEGFADTIYF. The V and J genes are TRBV9 and TRBJ1-3; the D is unclear. The CDR3 totals 14 residues. Germline CDR1 SGDLS, CDR2 YYNGEE. Trimming pared 2 bases from V and 8 bases from J, leaving 14 bases between.

The chain uses TRBV7-8 and TRBJ1-2, with unresolved D. The CDR3 runs 13 residues. Trimming pared 5 bases from V and 8 bases from J, leaving 15 bases between. Germline-derived CDR1 and CDR2 are SGHVS and FQNEAQ. This CDR3 reads CASSRRALWGYTF. CDR3 DNA: TGTGCCAGCAGCCGCCGGGCCCTTTGGGGCTACACCTTC.

This chain connects TRBV27 to TRBJ1-5; D gene ambiguous. Trimming shortened V by 10 bases and J by 3 bases, and 16 bases separated the two germline ends. The length of the CDR3 is 14 residues. Germline V gene lookup returns CDR1 MNHEY and CDR2 SMNVEV (reference sequence). The CDR3: CATGRGRDNQPQHF. Written as DNA, the CDR3 is TGTGCCACCGGCAGAGGGAGAGACAATCAGCCCCAGCATTTT.

J is TRBJ2-5 and V is TRBV18; 8 nucleotides line up with TRBD2. This CDR3 comprises 16 residues. J was trimmed by 0 bases and V by 2 bases; bases with no gene match: 5. The germline CDR1 and CDR2 sequences are KGHSH and LQKENI. For the CDR3, the DNA is TGTGCCAGCTCACCAAGGGTAGCGGGATACCAAGAGACCCAGTACTTC. It is translated as CASSPRVAGYQETQYF. Full variable domain (remainder filled in from reference TRBV18 and TRBJ2-5): NAGVMQNPRHLVRRRGQEARLRCSPMKGHSHVYWYRQLPEEGLKFMVYLQKENIIDESGMPKERFSAEFPKEGPSILRIQQVVRGDSAAYFCASSPRVAGYQETQYFGPGTRLLVL.

This CDR3 reads CASSPGIVKTRRYQPQHF. The CDR3 DNA is TGTGCCAGCAGTCCTGGAATAGTAAAGACGCGGCGGTATCAGCCCCAGCATTTT. The chain is built from TRBV6-6 and TRBJ1-5, with D unclear. Germline CDR1 is MNHNY and CDR2 is SVGAGI (reference sequence). This CDR3 has 18 amino acids. V lost 5 bases, J lost 5 bases, and 25 bases lay in between.

The chain couples TRBV27 to TRBJ2-7; 7 bases align to TRBD1. The CDR3 is 16 amino acids. In germline, CDR1 is MNHEY, CDR2 SMNVEV (reference sequence). V shed 5 bases and J 0 bases; nucleotides not matched to a gene: 10. This CDR3 reads CASSPRQGLISYEQYF. CDR3 DNA: TGTGCCAGCAGTCCTCGACAGGGTTTAATCTCCTACGAGCAGTACTTC.

The J gene is TRBJ2-2, the V gene TRBV18, with 9 positions matching TRBD2. Trimming removed 2 bases from V and 7 bases from J; junction bases left unmatched: 5. CDR1 and CDR2 from the germline V gene are KGHSH and LQKENI. This CDR3 has 15 amino acids. The CDR3 bases are TGTGCCAGCTCACCAAGATCGCGGGAGGGCGGGGAGCTGTTTTTT. Encoded protein: CASSPRSREGGELFF.

The rearrangement joins TRBV27 to TRBJ2-7; the D gene is possibly TRBD2 (5 bases). Trimming removed 3 bases at V and 3 bases at J, with 6 bases between. The CDR3 is 12 amino acids. Germline CDR1 is MNHEY and CDR2 is SMNVEV (reference sequence). The CDR3 bases are TGTGCCAGCAGTTTCAGCGGCTACGAGCAGTACTTC. Translation: CASSFSGYEQYF.

V and J are TRBV2 and TRBJ2-4, with 11 bases fitting TRBD2. Looked up from germline, CDR1 is SNHLY and CDR2 is FYNNEI. The CDR3 consists of 15 residues. V lost 3 bases to trimming and J lost 9 bases; unmatched junction nucleotides: 7. CDR3 amino acids: CASSETSGISPIQYF. DNA of the CDR3: TGTGCCAGCAGTGAGACTAGCGGGATCTCTCCCATTCAGTACTTC.

This sequence joins TRBV7-8 and TRBJ1-2; the D gene is possibly TRBD1 (5 bases). V was shortened by 0 bases and J by 0 bases, with 8 bases between the two germline ends. The CDR3 length is 15 residues. CDR1 SGHVS and CDR2 FQNEAQ come from the germline V gene. For the CDR3, the DNA is TGTGCCAGCAGCTTAGCCCAGGGCTCTAACTATGGCTACACCTTC. Its protein product is CASSLAQGSNYGYTF.

V and J are TRBV6-2 or TRBV6-3 and TRBJ2-6; D unresolved. V was shortened by 7 bases and J by 0 bases, with 7 bases between the two germline ends. This CDR3 has 14 amino acids. The V gene's germline CDR1 is MNHEY and CDR2 SVGEGT. CDR3 DNA sequence: TGTGCCAGCACCCCAGACTCTGGGGCCAACGTCCTGACTTTC. Its translation: CASTPDSGANVLTF.

CDR3 DNA sequence: TGTGCCAGCAGCCCAGGGGCCCGTCTGAACACTGAAGCTTTCTTT. Encoded protein: CASSPGARLNTEAFF. The rearrangement joins TRBV7-9 to TRBJ1-1; the D gene is possibly TRBD1 (6 bases). Deletions cut 5 bases from V and 0 bases from J, with 13 bases between. The CDR3 is made up of 15 amino acids. CDR1 is SEHNR and CDR2 is FQNEAQ in the germline V gene (reference sequence). Based on the CDR3 plus reference TRBV7-9 and TRBJ1-1, the full variable domain is DTGVSQNPRHKITKRGQNVTFRCDPISEHNRLYWYRQTLGQGPEFLTYFQNEAQLEKSRLLSDRFSAERPKGSFSTLEIQRTEQGDSAMYLCASSPGARLNTEAFFGQGTRLTVV.

The V and J genes are TRBV10-3 and TRBJ1-2; D is perhaps TRBD1 (6 bases). Per the germline V gene, CDR1 is ENHRY and CDR2 is SYGVKD. This CDR3 comprises 13 residues. Trimming pared 8 bases from V and 1 base from J, leaving 11 bases between. CDR3 loop: CAIGGEGNYGYTF. The CDR3 coding sequence is TGTGCCATCGGGGGCGAGGGTAACTATGGCTACACCTTC.

This clone has only one observation. The sample has other DNA sequences that encode this CDR3 too. The chain carries TRBV19 and TRBJ2-3; D is unclear. V was clipped by 1 base and J by 0 bases, with 5 bases between them. CDR1 and CDR2 (germline): LNHDA, SQIVND (reference sequence). The CDR3 has 14 amino acids. CDR3 amino acids: CASSIGPSTDTQYF. The DNA for the CDR3 is TGTGCCAGTAGTATAGGTCCAAGCACAGATACGCAGTATTTT. Drawing the rest from reference TRBV19 and TRBJ2-3, the complete variable domain is DGGITQSPKYLFRKEGQNVTLSCEQNLNHDAMYWYRQDPGQGLRLIYYSQIVNDFQKGDIAEGYSVSREKKESFPLTVTSAQKNPTAFYLCASSIGPSTDTQYFGPGTRLTVL.

The chain links TRBV9 to TRBJ2-7; 11 bases fit TRBD1. Germline CDR1 is SGDLS and CDR2 is YYNGEE. V lost 3 bases to trimming and J lost 8 bases; unmatched junction nucleotides: 13. The CDR3 has 16 amino acids. This CDR3 reads CASSAGTGTGGSQQYF. The CDR3 coding sequence is TGTGCCAGCAGCGCGGGAACCGGGACAGGGGGTTCCCAGCAGTACTTC.

DNA for the CDR3: TGTGCCAGCAGCAATCAGTCGGGGGGGTCCTACAATGAGCAGTTCTTC. This gives the protein CASSNQSGGSYNEQFF. This sequence joins TRBV21-1 and TRBJ2-1; TRBD2 was called by the table and not checked on the DNA. TRBV21-1 is labeled a pseudogene. This CDR3 has 16 amino acids.

The chain links TRBV19 to TRBJ2-4; maybe TRBD1 (6 bases). The ends were cut back, 4 bases at V and 2 bases at J, with 12 bases in the middle. The CDR3 runs to 15 residues. CDR1 is LNHDA and CDR2 is SQIVND in the germline V gene (reference sequence). CDR3 bases: TGTGCCAGTAGTACTATACAGGGTTCCAAAAACATTCAGTACTTC. Its translation is CASSTIQGSKNIQYF. Complete variable domain (other parts from reference TRBV19 and TRBJ2-4): DGGITQSPKYLFRKEGQNVTLSCEQNLNHDAMYWYRQDPGQGLRLIYYSQIVNDFQKGDIAEGYSVSREKKESFPLTVTSAQKNPTAFYLCASSTIQGSKNIQYFGAGTRLSVL.

The V gene is TRBV29-1, the J gene TRBJ2-5; maybe TRBD2 (5 bases). The germline V and J ends were trimmed by 5 bases and 4 bases, with 8 bases remaining between them. Germline assignment: CDR1 SQVTM and CDR2 ANQGSEA. The CDR3 spans 11 residues. In nucleotides, the CDR3 is TGCAGCGTTCCCCGGGGAGAGACCCAGTACTTC. Translated: CSVPRGETQYF.

CDR3 DNA sequence: TGTGCCAGCAGTTACGGGGCCGCCTACGAGCAGTACTTC. Its protein product is CASSYGAAYEQYF. The chain couples TRBV28 to TRBJ2-7, with D perhaps assigned TRBD1 or TRBD2 (5 bases each). Germline CDR1 is MDHEN and CDR2 is SYDVKM. The CDR3 runs to 13 residues. The V gene lost 4 bases and the J gene lost 2 bases, with 9 bases spanning the gap.

V is TRBV5-1 and J is TRBJ2-2; TRBD1 matches at 7 bases. Germline CDR1 is SGHRS and CDR2 is YFSETQ. Losses at the gene ends were 0 bases for V and 6 bases for J; bases not matched to a gene: 5. The length of the CDR3 is 15 residues. The CDR3 bases are TGCGCCAGCAGCTTGGGCCAGGGGGACGCCGGGGAGCTGTTTTTT. Translation gives CASSLGQGDAGELFF.